This TCR beta chain emerged from a study of cytomegalovirus exposure and HLA in healthy donors. Produced via immunoSEQ multiplex PCR; TCRdb's table is partial and in-frame only. In the table there are about 240,000 clones, around 87% of which are singletons. The CDR3 runs to 21 residues. The germline CDR1 and CDR2 sequences are SGHRS and YFSETQ. The ends lost 2 bases at V and 0 bases at J; junction bases unmatched: 16. This clone is a singleton in its sample. V usage is TRBV5-1 and J usage is TRBJ2-2, with 10 bases matching TRBD2. The sequencing input was PBMCs. The sequence derives from a woman aged 30 to 39 in good health and CMV-seropositive. The CDR3 DNA sequence: TGCGCCAGCAGCTTACCCAGCGGGAGGGCCTTAGTGGGAACGAACACCGGGGAGCTGTTTTTT. The encoded protein is CASSLPSGRALVGTNTGELFF.